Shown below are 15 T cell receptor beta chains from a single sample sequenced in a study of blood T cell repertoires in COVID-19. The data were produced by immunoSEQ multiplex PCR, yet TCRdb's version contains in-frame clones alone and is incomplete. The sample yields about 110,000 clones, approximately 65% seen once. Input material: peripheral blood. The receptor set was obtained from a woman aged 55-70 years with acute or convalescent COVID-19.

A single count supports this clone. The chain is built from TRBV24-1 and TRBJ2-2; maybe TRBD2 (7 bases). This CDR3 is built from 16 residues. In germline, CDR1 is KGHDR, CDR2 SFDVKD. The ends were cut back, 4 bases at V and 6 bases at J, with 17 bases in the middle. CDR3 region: CATSDPGGRLAGELFF. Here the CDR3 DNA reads TGTGCCACCAGTGACCCCGGGGGGCGCTTAGCCGGGGAGCTGTTTTTT.

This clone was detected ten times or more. The CDR3 DNA reads as TGCGCCAGCAGCCCTCCTGGACAGTTTCAAACTAATGAAAAACTGTTTTTT. This translates into CASSPPGQFQTNEKLFF. This chain uses TRBV5-1 with TRBJ1-4; D may be TRBD1 (6 bases). Germline V gene sequence: CDR1 SGHRS, CDR2 YFSETQ. Trimming stripped 4 bases from V and 1 base from J, with 17 bases between. The CDR3 totals 17 residues.

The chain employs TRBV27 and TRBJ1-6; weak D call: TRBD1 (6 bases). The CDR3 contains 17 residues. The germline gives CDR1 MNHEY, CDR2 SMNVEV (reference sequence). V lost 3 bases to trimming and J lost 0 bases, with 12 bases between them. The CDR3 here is CASSFRQDSSYNSPLHF. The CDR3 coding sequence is TGTGCCAGCAGTTTCAGACAGGATAGCTCCTATAATTCACCCCTCCACTTT.

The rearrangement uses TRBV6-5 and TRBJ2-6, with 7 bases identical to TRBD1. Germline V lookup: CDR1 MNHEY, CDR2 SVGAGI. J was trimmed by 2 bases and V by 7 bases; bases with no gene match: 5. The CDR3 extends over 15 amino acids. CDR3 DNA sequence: TGTGCCAGCAACCCTGACAGGGCTGGGGCCAACGTCCTGACTTTC. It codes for CASNPDRAGANVLTF.

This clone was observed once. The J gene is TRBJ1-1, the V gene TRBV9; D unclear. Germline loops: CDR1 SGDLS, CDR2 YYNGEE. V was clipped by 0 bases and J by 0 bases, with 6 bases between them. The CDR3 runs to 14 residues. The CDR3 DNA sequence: TGTGCCAGCAGCGTAGGCACTATGAACACTGAAGCTTTCTTT. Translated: CASSVGTMNTEAFF. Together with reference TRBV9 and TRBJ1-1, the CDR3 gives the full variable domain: DSGVTQTPKHLITATGQRVTLRCSPRSGDLSVYWYQQSLDQGLQFLIQYYNGEERAKGNILERFSAQQFPDLHSELNLSSLELGDSALYFCASSVGTMNTEAFFGQGTRLTVV.

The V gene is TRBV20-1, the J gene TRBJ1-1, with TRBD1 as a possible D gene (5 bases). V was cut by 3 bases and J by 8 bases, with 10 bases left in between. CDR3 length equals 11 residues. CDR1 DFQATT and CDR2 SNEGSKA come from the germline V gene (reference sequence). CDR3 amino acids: CSARDPGEAFF. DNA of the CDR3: TGCAGTGCTAGGGACCCAGGGGAAGCTTTCTTT.

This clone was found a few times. The CDR3 here is CASSLAVRNGYTF. CDR3 nucleotide sequence: TGTGCCAGCAGCTTAGCCGTCAGAAATGGCTACACCTTC. The rearrangement uses TRBV7-2 and TRBJ1-2; D gene ambiguous. CDR3 length equals 13 residues. V was cut by 0 bases and J by 6 bases, with 8 bases left in between. Germline assignment: CDR1 SGHTA and CDR2 FQGNSA. Supplemented by reference TRBV7-2 and TRBJ1-2, the full variable domain reads GAGVSQSPSNKVTEKGKDVELRCDPISGHTALYWYRQSLGQGLEFLIYFQGNSAPDKSGLPSDRFSAERTGGSVSTLTIQRTQQEDSAVYLCASSLAVRNGYTFGSGTRLTVV.

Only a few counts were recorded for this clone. The CDR3 region has the DNA TGTGCCAGCAGCTCGAGTGGACAGACGAACACTGAAGCTTTCTTT. Encoded protein: CASSSSGQTNTEAFF. The J gene is TRBJ1-1, the V gene TRBV11-3; a possible D gene is TRBD1 (6 bases). Trimming removed 4 bases from V and 1 base from J, with 13 bases in between. CDR3 length: 15 amino acids. Germline CDR1 and CDR2: SGHNT and YENEEA. Supplemented by reference TRBV11-3 and TRBJ1-1, the full variable domain reads EAGVVQSPRYKIIEKKQPVAFWCNPISGHNTLYWYLQNLGQGPELLIRYENEEAVDDSQLPKDRFSAERLKGVDSTLKIQPAELGDSAVYLCASSSSGQTNTEAFFGQGTRLTVV.

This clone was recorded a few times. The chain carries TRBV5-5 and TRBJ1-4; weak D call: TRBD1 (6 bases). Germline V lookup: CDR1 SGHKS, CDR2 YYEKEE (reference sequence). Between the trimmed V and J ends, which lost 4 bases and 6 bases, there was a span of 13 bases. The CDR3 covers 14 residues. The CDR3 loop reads CASSGGNRDEKLFF. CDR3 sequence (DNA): TGTGCCAGCAGCGGAGGAAACAGGGATGAAAAACTGTTTTTT.

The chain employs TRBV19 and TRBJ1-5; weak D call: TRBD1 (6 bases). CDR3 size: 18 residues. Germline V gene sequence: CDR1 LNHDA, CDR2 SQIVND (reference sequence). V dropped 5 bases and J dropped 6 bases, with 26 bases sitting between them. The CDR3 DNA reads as TGTGCCAGTAGTGGGCGCACAGGGAGAGGAATGGGTCGTCAGCCCCAGCATTTT. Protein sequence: CASSGRTGRGMGRQPQHF.

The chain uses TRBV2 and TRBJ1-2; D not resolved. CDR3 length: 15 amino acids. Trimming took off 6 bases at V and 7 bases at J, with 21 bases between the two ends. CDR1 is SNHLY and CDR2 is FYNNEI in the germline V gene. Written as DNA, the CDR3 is TGTGCCAGCAGCAGCACCGGGATTCCGTCGGGTGGCTACACCTTC. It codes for CASSSTGIPSGGYTF.

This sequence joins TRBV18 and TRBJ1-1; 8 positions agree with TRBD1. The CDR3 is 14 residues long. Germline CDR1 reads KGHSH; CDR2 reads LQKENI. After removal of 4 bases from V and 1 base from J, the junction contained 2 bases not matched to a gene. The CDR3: CASSRDRTNTEAFF. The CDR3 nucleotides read TGTGCCAGCTCACGGGACAGGACGAACACTGAAGCTTTCTTT. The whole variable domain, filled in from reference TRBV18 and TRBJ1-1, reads NAGVMQNPRHLVRRRGQEARLRCSPMKGHSHVYWYRQLPEEGLKFMVYLQKENIIDESGMPKERFSAEFPKEGPSILRIQQVVRGDSAAYFCASSRDRTNTEAFFGQGTRLTVV.

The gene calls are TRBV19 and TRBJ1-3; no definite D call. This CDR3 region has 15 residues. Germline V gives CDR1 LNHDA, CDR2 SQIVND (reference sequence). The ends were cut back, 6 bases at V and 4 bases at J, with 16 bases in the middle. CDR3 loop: CASSINPGGGNTIYF. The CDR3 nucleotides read TGTGCCAGTAGCATCAACCCCGGAGGAGGAAACACCATATATTTT.

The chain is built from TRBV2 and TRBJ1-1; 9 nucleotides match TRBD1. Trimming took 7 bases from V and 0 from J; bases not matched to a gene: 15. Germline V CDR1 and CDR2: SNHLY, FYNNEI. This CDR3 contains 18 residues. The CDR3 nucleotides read TGTGCCAGCACACAGGACCCCGGGACAGGGATGGTGAACACTGAAGCTTTCTTT. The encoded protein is CASTQDPGTGMVNTEAFF.

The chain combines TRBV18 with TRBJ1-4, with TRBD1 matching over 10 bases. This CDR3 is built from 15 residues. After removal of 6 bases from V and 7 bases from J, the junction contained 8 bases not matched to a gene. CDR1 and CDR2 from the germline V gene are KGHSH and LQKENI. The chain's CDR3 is CASSLTGTGAEKLFF. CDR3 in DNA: TGTGCCAGCTCCCTGACCGGGACAGGGGCTGAAAAACTGTTTTTT.